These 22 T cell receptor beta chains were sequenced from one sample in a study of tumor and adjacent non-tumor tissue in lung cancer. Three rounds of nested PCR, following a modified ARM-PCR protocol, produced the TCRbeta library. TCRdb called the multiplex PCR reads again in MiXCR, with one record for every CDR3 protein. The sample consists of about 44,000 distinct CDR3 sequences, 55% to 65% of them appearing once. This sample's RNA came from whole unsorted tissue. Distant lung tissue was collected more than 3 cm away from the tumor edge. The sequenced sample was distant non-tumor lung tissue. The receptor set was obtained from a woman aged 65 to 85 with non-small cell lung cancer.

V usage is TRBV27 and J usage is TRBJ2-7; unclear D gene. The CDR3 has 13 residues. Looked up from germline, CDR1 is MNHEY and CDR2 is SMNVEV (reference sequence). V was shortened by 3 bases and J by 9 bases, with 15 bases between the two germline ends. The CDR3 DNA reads TGTGCCAGCAGTTTCGATCCGTTTGGGCGGCAGTACTTC. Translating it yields CASSFDPFGRQYF.

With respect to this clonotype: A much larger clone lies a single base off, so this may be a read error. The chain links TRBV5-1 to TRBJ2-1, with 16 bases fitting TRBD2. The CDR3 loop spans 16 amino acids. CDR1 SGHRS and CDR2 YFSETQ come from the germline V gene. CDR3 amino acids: CASSPGTSGRAGDQLF. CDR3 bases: TGCGCCAGCAGCCCAGGGACTAGCGGGAGGGCCGGTGATCAGCTCTTC.

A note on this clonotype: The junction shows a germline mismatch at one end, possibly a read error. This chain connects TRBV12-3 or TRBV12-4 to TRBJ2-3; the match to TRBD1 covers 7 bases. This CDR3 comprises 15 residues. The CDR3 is CVITTKGARADTQYF. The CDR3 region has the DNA TGTGTCATCACAACGAAGGGGGCGCGTGCAGATACACAGTATTTT.

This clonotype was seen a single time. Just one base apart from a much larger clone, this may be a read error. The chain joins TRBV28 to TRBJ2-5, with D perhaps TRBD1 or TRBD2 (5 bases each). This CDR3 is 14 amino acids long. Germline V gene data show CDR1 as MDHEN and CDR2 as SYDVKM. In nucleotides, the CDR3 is TGTGCCAGCAGTATCCGGGACCTTGGAGAGGCCCAGTACTTC. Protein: CASSIRDLGEAQYF. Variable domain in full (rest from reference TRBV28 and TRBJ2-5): DVKVTQSSRYLVKRTGEKVFLECVQDMDHENMFWYRQDPGLGLRLIYFSYDVKMKEKGDIPEGYSVSREKKERFSLILESASTNQTSMYLCASSIRDLGEAQYFGPGTRLLVL.

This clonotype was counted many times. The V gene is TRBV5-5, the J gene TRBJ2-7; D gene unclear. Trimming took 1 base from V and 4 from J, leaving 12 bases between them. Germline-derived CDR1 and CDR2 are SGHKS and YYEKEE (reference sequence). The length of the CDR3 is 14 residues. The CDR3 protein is CASSLRYGPYEQYF. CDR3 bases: TGTGCCAGCAGCTTGAGGTACGGGCCTTACGAGCAGTACTTC.

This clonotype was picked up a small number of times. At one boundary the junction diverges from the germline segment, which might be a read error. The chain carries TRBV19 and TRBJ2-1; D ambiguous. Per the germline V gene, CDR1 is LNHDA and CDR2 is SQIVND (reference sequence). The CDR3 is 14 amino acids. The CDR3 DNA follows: TGTGCCAGTAGTATAGGCCCGGATGGCGATGAGCACTTCTTC. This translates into CASSIGPDGDEHFF. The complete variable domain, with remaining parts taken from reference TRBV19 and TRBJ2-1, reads DGGITQSPKYLFRKEGQNVTLSCEQNLNHDAMYWYRQDPGQGLRLIYYSQIVNDFQKGDIAEGYSVSREKKESFPLTVTSAQKNPTAFYLCASSIGPDGDEHFFGPGTRLTVL.

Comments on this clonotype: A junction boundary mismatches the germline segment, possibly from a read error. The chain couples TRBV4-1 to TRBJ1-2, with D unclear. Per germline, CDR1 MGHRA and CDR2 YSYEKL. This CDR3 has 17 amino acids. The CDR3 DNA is TGCGCCAGCAGTCCAAGGGCGTTGGGTACCCCTAACTATGGCTACATCTTC. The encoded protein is CASSPRALGTPNYGYIF.

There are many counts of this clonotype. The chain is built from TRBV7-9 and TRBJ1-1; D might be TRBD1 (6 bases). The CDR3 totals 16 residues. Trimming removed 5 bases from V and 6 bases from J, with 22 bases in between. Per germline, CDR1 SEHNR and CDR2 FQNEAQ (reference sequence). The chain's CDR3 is CASSKLLGGRQPEAFF. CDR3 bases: TGTGCCAGCAGCAAACTGCTAGGGGGGAGGCAACCTGAAGCTTTCTTT. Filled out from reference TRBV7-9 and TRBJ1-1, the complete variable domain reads DTGVSQNPRHKITKRGQNVTFRCDPISEHNRLYWYRQTLGQGPEFLTYFQNEAQLEKSRLLSDRFSAERPKGSFSTLEIQRTEQGDSAMYLCASSKLLGGRQPEAFFGQGTRLTVV.

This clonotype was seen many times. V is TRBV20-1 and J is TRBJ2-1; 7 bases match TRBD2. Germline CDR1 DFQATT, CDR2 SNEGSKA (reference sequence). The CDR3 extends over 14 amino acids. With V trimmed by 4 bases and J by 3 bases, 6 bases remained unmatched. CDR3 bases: TGCAGTGCTAAAGCGGGATCTGACTACAATGAGCAGTTCTTC. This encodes CSAKAGSDYNEQFF.

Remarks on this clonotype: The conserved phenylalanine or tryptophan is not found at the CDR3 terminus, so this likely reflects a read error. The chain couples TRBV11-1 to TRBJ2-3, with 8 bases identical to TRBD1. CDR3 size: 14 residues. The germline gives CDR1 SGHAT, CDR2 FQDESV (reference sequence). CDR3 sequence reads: CVSILDREADTQYI. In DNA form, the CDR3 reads TGTGTCAGCATCTTGGACAGGGAGGCAGATACGCAGTATATT.

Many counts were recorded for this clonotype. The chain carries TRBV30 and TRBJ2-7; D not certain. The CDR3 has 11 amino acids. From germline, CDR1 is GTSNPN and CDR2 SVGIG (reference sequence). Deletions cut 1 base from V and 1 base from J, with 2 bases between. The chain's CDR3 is CAWSESYEQYF. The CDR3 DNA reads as TGTGCCTGGAGTGAATCCTACGAGCAGTACTTC. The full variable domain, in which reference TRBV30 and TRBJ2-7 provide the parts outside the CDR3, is SQTIHQWPATLVQPVGSPLSLECTVEGTSNPNLYWYRQAAGRGLQLLFYSVGIGQISSEVPQNLSASRPQDRQFILSSKKLLLSDSGFYLCAWSESYEQYFGPGTRLTVT.

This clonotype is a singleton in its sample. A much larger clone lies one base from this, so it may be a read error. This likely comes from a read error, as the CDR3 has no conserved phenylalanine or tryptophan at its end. The CDR3 nucleotides are TGTGCCCAAAGCGGAGGGAACGCTGAAGCTTTCTAT. It translates to CAQSGGNAEAFY. The V and J genes are TRBV16 and TRBJ1-1; D is unclear. Germline V gene lookup returns CDR1 KGHSY and CDR2 FQNENV. There are 12 residues in the CDR3.

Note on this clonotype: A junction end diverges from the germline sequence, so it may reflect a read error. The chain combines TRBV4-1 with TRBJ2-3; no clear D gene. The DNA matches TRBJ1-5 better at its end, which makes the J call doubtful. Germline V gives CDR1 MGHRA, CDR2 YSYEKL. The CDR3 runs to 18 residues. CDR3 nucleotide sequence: TGCACCAGCAGCCAAGAGACTAGCGGGAGGCCAGTTACATATACGCAGCATTTT. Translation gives CTSSQETSGRPVTYTQHF.

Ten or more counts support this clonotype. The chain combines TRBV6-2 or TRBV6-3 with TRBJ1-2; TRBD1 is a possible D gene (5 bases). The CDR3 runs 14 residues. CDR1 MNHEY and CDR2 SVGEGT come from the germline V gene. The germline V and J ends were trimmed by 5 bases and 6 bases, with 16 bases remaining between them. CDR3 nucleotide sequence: TGTGCCAGCAGTCCCAGGGTAATGGGAGATGGCTACACCTTC. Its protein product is CASSPRVMGDGYTF.

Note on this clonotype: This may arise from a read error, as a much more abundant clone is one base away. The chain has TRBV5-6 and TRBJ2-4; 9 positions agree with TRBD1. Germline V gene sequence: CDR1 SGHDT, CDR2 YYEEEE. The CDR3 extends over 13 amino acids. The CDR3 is CANSWTGENIQYF. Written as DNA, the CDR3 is TGTGCCAACAGCTGGACAGGGGAAAACATTCAGTACTTC.

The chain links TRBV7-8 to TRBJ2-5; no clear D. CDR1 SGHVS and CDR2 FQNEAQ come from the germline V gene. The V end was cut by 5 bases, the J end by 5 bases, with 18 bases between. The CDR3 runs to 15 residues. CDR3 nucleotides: TGTGCCAGCAGCACCTCAGGACCGTCGAGGGAGACCCAGTACTTC. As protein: CASSTSGPSRETQYF.

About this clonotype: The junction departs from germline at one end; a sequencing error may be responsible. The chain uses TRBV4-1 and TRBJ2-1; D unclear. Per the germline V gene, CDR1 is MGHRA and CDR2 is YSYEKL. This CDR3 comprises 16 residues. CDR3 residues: CVSSQDWLEYYSEQFF. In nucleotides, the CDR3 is TGCGTCAGCAGCCAAGATTGGCTGGAATACTACAGTGAGCAGTTCTTC.

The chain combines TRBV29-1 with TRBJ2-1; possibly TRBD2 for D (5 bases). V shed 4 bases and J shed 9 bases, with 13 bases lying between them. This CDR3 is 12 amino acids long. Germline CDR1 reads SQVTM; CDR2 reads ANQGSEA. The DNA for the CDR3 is TGCAGCGTTGCGTTGGACGGGGTTGAGCAGTTCTTC. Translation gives CSVALDGVEQFF.

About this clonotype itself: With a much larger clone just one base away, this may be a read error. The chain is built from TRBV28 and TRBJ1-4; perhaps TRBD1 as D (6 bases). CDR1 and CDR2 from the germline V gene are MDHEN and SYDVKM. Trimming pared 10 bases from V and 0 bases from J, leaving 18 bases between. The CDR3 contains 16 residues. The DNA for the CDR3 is TGTGCCACCAGCCGTCCGGGACAAACAACTAATGAAAAACTGTTTTTT. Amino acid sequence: CATSRPGQTTNEKLFF.

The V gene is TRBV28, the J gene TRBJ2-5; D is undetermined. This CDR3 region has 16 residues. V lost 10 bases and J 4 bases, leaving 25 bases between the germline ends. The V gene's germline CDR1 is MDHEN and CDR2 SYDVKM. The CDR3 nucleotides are TGTGCCATCAGCCCCCGACAAGGTGCGGTTTCAGAGACCCAGTACTTC. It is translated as CAISPRQGAVSETQYF. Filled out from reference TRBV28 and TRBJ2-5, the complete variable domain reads DVKVTQSSRYLVKRTGEKVFLECVQDMDHENMFWYRQDPGLGLRLIYFSYDVKMKEKGDIPEGYSVSREKKERFSLILESASTNQTSMYLCAISPRQGAVSETQYFGPGTRLLVL.

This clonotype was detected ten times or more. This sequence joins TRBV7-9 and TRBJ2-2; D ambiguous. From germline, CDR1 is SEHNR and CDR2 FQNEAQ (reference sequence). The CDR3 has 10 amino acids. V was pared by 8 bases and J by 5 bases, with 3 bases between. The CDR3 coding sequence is TGTGCCAGCGGGACCGGGGAGCTGTTTTTT. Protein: CASGTGELFF.

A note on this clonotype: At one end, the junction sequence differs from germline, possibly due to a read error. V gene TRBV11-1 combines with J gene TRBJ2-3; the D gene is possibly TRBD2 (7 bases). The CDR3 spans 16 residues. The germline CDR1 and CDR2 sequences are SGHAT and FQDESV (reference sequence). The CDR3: CASRLVGGTIRNTQYF. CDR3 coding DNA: TGTGCCAGCAGATTAGTGGGAGGGACAATCAGAAATACGCAGTATTTT.